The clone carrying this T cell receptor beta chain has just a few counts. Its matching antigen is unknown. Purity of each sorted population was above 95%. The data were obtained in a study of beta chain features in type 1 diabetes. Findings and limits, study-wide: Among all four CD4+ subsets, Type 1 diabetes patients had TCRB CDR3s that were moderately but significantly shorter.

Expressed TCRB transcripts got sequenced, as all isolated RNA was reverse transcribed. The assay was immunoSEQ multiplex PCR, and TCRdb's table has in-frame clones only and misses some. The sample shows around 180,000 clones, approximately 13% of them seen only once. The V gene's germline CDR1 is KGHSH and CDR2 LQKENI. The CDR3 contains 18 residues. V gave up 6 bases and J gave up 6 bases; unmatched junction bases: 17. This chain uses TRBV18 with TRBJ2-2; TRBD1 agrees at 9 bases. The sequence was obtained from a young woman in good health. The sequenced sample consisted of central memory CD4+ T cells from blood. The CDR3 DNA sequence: TGTGCCAGCTCGACGATTCCTATGGGGACAGGGAAGGCCGGGGAGCTGTTTTTT. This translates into CASSTIPMGTGKAGELFF.